This T cell receptor beta chain was found in a study of beta chain features in type 1 diabetes. Purity exceeding 95% was reached by all sorted populations. The sample holds a few counts of this clone. Its specificity is unknown. Other DNA sequences in this sample translate to the same CDR3. Whole-study results and caveats: Type 1 diabetes patients showed a moderate but significant shortening of TCRB CDR3s in all four CD4+ subsets. A potential PCR bias toward shorter templates would be equal in patient and control samples.

The study reverse transcribed the entire isolated RNA, so it sequenced expressed TCRB transcripts. Method: immunoSEQ multiplex PCR; TCRdb's copy keeps in-frame clones and lacks some. The sample lists about 150,000 clones, 10% to 13% occurring once. Trimming cost V 3 bases and J 0 bases; bases outside gene matches: 4. Germline values: CDR1 KGHSH, CDR2 LQKENI. This CDR3 spans 15 amino acids. The genes are TRBV18 and TRBJ2-7; 8 nucleotides line up with TRBD1. The sample was central memory CD4+ T cells from blood. The clonotype comes from a man aged 25-45 years with type 1 diabetes. CDR3 nucleotide sequence: TGTGCCAGCTCACCCGGGACAGGTAGCTCCTACGAGCAGTACTTC. Translating it yields CASSPGTGSSYEQYF. The full variable domain, completed using reference TRBV18 and TRBJ2-7, is NAGVMQNPRHLVRRRGQEARLRCSPMKGHSHVYWYRQLPEEGLKFMVYLQKENIIDESGMPKERFSAEFPKEGPSILRIQQVVRGDSAAYFCASSPGTGSSYEQYFGPGTRLTVT.